Listed below are T cell receptor beta chains from one sample, sequenced in a study of blood T cell repertoires in COVID-19. The method was immunoSEQ multiplex PCR; TCRdb's version includes in-frame clones alone and lacks a portion of them. The sample includes some 250,000 clones, around 90% seen only once; the top ten take around 7.3%. The specimen was peripheral blood. These receptors all stem from an older woman with active or convalescent COVID-19. Both conserved end residues are part of each CDR3. Fields, in order: J gene, V gene, clone size, CDR3 length, D gene, CDR3 protein, CDR3 DNA. The D gene is left open where the match is weak. Clone size is stated in some rows and not others, as once, few, many or a class when expanded.

>TRBJ1-2|TRBV7-9|.|14|TRBD1
CASSLDLTGGGYTF
TGTGCCAGCAGCTTAGACCTTACAGGGGGTGGCTACACCTTC
>TRBJ2-1|TRBV6-6|.|20|TRBD1
CASSSTRGTGSKFGPDEQFF
TGTGCCAGCAGCTCAACCCGGGGGACAGGGTCGAAGTTTGGCCCCGATGAGCAGTTCTTC
>TRBJ1-2|TRBV7-2|.|16|TRBD1
CASSSGQGRSIRGYTF
TGTGCCAGCAGTTCCGGACAGGGACGTTCTATAAGGGGCTACACCTTC
>TRBJ1-2|TRBV29-1|.|11|.
CSVGEGRGYTF
TGCAGCGTTGGAGAGGGGCGCGGCTACACCTTC
>TRBJ1-5|TRBV6-2/TRBV6-3|.|17|.
CASSSPPGGSPLQPQHF
TGTGCCAGCAGTTCCCCCCCCGGAGGCTCTCCACTTCAGCCCCAGCATTTT
>TRBJ2-6|TRBV10-3|.|17|.
CAISEGQGFGGANVLTF
TGTGCCATCAGTGAGGGCCAGGGGTTCGGTGGGGCCAACGTCCTGACTTTC
>TRBJ1-5|TRBV3-1/TRBV3-2|.|14|TRBD1
CASSPTGAGQPQHF
TGTGCCAGCAGCCCTACAGGGGCGGGTCAGCCCCAGCATTTT
>TRBJ1-1|TRBV6-5|.|13|.
CASSLTGNTEAFF
TGTGCCAGCAGTCTAACAGGGAACACTGAAGCTTTCTTT
>TRBJ1-6|TRBV5-4|.|19|.
CASSQANSQGFSYNSPLHF
TGTGCCAGCAGCCAAGCAAATTCTCAGGGTTTTTCCTATAATTCACCCCTCCACTTT
>TRBJ1-2|TRBV6-4|once|14|.
CASSDRTTGQGYTF
TGTGCCAGCAGTGACCGAACCACAGGGCAAGGCTACACCTTC
>TRBJ1-2|TRBV19|once|14|.
CASSIVGRTTGYTF
TGTGCCAGTAGTATAGTTGGACGGACTACTGGCTACACCTTC
>TRBJ1-6|TRBV6-5|few|13|.
CASSYDINSPLHF
TGTGCCAGCAGTTACGACATTAATTCACCCCTCCACTTT
>TRBJ2-5|TRBV13|.|16|.
CASSPNQDSRRETQYF
TGTGCCAGCAGCCCGAACCAGGACTCTAGGAGGGAGACCCAGTACTTC
>TRBJ2-4|TRBV7-2|once|12|.
CASSLERVNQYF
TGTGCCAGCAGCTTAGAGCGTGTCAATCAGTACTTC
>TRBJ1-5|TRBV7-2|.|15|TRBD1
CASSPTRGGDQPQHF
TGTGCCAGCAGCCCCACCAGAGGGGGCGATCAGCCCCAGCATTTT
>TRBJ2-3|TRBV2|.|16|TRBD1
CASVVGQGAITDTQYF
TGTGCCAGCGTGGTAGGACAGGGGGCGATCACAGATACGCAGTATTTT
>TRBJ1-2|TRBV18|.|17|.
CASSPRAAGGYNYGYTF
TGTGCCAGCTCACCTCGGGCCGCGGGGGGATATAACTATGGCTACACCTTC
>TRBJ1-3|TRBV9|.|17|.
CASSVSGFPSSGNTIYF
TGTGCCAGCAGCGTATCAGGGTTCCCCAGCTCTGGAAACACCATATATTTT
>TRBJ1-6|TRBV4-3|.|15|.
CASSQDSTANSPLHF
TGCGCCAGCAGCCAAGATTCAACAGCAAATTCACCCCTCCACTTT
>TRBJ2-1|TRBV11-2|.|18|TRBD2
CASSYPVQTSGGRNEQFF
TGTGCCAGCAGCTACCCCGTTCAGACTAGCGGGGGGCGCAATGAGCAGTTCTTC
>TRBJ1-5|TRBV6-5|.|16|.
CASSSAERQSNQPQHF
TGTGCCAGCAGTTCCGCGGAGCGTCAGAGCAATCAGCCCCAGCATTTT
>TRBJ1-2|TRBV7-3|.|14|TRBD1
CASSLSGTGDGYTF
TGTGCCAGCAGCTTAAGTGGGACAGGGGATGGCTACACCTTC
>TRBJ1-5|TRBV19|once|13|TRBD1
CASRGTGSQPQHF
TGTGCCAGTAGAGGGACAGGGAGTCAGCCCCAGCATTTT
>TRBJ2-7|TRBV10-3|.|16|TRBD2
CAIGQGQRELTYEQYF
TGTGCCATCGGGCAGGGCCAGCGGGAGCTGACCTACGAGCAGTACTTC
>TRBJ2-7|TRBV29-1|.|14|TRBD1
CSAVRQGESEKQYF
TGCAGCGCGGTGCGACAGGGCGAGTCGGAGAAGCAGTACTTC
>TRBJ2-7|TRBV10-3|.|13|TRBD2
CAISGAGSYEQYF
TGTGCCATCAGTGGAGCGGGGTCCTACGAGCAGTACTTC
>TRBJ1-6|TRBV5-1|.|16|.
CASSLRWGAENSPLHF
TGCGCCAGCAGCTTGCGGTGGGGAGCGGAAAATTCACCCCTCCACTTT
>TRBJ1-5|TRBV6-2/TRBV6-3|.|15|.
CASSPPGVEHQPQHF
TGTGCCAGCAGTCCGCCAGGGGTGGAACATCAGCCCCAGCATTTT
>TRBJ1-1|TRBV19|.|14|.
CASMKSGMNTEAFF
TGTGCCAGTATGAAATCGGGGATGAACACTGAAGCTTTCTTT
>TRBJ2-7|TRBV11-2|.|16|.
CASSLGGTIRGHEQYF
TGTGCCAGCAGCTTAGGGGGGACAATACGAGGACACGAGCAGTACTTC
>TRBJ1-1|TRBV3-1/TRBV3-2|few|14|.
CASSQFGEPWESFF
TGTGCCAGCAGCCAATTCGGGGAGCCATGGGAATCTTTCTTT
>TRBJ1-5|TRBV18|.|13|.
CASSVTSNQPQHF
TGTGCCAGCTCCGTTACAAGCAATCAGCCCCAGCATTTT
>TRBJ1-5|TRBV10-1|once|12|TRBD1
CASGDRGQPQHF
TGCGCCAGTGGGGACAGGGGGCAGCCCCAGCATTTT
>TRBJ2-3|TRBV11-3|.|15|TRBD2
CASSLDAGGTDTQYF
TGTGCCAGCAGCTTAGACGCGGGAGGGACAGATACGCAGTATTTT
>TRBJ1-5|TRBV7-9|.|16|TRBD1
CASSSPREGGHQPQHF
TGTGCCAGCAGCTCCCCCCGGGAAGGGGGCCATCAGCCCCAGCATTTT
>TRBJ1-5|TRBV12-5|.|13|.
CASGEGDNQPQHF
TGTGCTAGTGGAGAAGGAGACAATCAGCCCCAGCATTTT
>TRBJ2-1|TRBV4-1|.|15|TRBD2
CASSPPTIAGVAQFF
TGCGCCAGCAGCCCGCCGACTATAGCGGGGGTCGCGCAGTTCTTC
>TRBJ2-7|TRBV7-9|once|14|TRBD2
CASSRAGTTYEQYF
TGTGCCAGCAGCCGGGCCGGGACTACCTACGAGCAGTACTTC
>TRBJ2-5|TRBV7-2|.|16|.
CASSLALSSGGQTQYF
TGTGCCAGCAGCTTAGCGCTTAGTAGCGGAGGACAGACCCAGTACTTC
>TRBJ2-7|TRBV19|.|13|.
CASSISGPYEQYF
TGTGCCAGTAGTATCTCAGGGCCCTACGAGCAGTACTTC
>TRBJ1-5|TRBV6-5|.|14|TRBD1
CASSLGQGHQPQHF
TGTGCCAGCAGTCTCGGACAGGGCCATCAGCCCCAGCATTTT
>TRBJ1-1|TRBV11-2|.|14|TRBD1
CASSLGPGQAEAFF
TGTGCCAGCAGCTTGGGCCCGGGACAGGCTGAAGCTTTCTTT
>TRBJ1-2|TRBV24-1|.|16|TRBD1
CATSDLRQGGNYGYTF
TGTGCCACCAGTGATTTAAGACAGGGTGGCAACTATGGCTACACCTTC
>TRBJ1-3|TRBV10-3|.|15|TRBD1
CATLGQTRSGNTIYF
TGTGCCACACTGGGACAGACCAGATCTGGAAACACCATATATTTT
>TRBJ1-3|TRBV6-6|.|15|.
CASSYDRLTGNTIYF
TGTGCCAGCAGTTACGACCGACTAACTGGAAACACCATATATTTT
>TRBJ1-2|TRBV12-3/TRBV12-4|.|13|.
CASSRLGSRSYTF
TGTGCCAGCAGTCGCCTGGGGAGTCGGAGCTACACCTTC
>TRBJ1-3|TRBV12-3/TRBV12-4|.|13|.
CASSWLSGNTIYF
TGTGCCAGCAGTTGGCTCTCTGGAAACACCATATATTTT
>TRBJ2-5|TRBV5-1|.|14|.
CASSLESSIGTQYF
TGCGCCAGCAGCTTGGAGAGCTCAATTGGGACCCAGTACTTC
>TRBJ1-1|TRBV7-9|once|16|.
CASSFPMTVDYTEAFF
TGTGCCAGCAGCTTCCCAATGACCGTCGACTACACTGAAGCTTTCTTT
>TRBJ2-4|TRBV24-1|once|15|.
CATSDGTGKMDIQYF
TGTGCCACCAGTGACGGAACAGGGAAAATGGACATTCAGTACTTC
>TRBJ1-5|TRBV30|.|13|TRBD1
CACLGQRNQPQHF
TGTGCCTGCCTGGGACAGAGAAATCAGCCCCAGCATTTT
>TRBJ2-7|TRBV19|.|15|.
CASSIGGGADYEQYF
TGTGCCAGTAGTATAGGCGGAGGGGCAGATTACGAGCAGTACTTC
>TRBJ2-1|TRBV18|.|10|TRBD1
CASSTGGVFF
TGTGCCAGCTCCACAGGGGGAGTGTTCTTC
>TRBJ2-5|TRBV5-1|.|13|TRBD1
CASRQGSEETQYF
TGCGCCAGCCGACAGGGTTCCGAAGAGACCCAGTACTTC
>TRBJ2-5|TRBV2|.|15|.
CASITGTPSRETQYF
TGTGCCAGCATTACCGGGACTCCTTCCCGCGAGACCCAGTACTTC
>TRBJ1-2|TRBV11-2|.|15|.
CASSLDQNRIYGYTF
TGTGCCAGCAGCTTAGATCAAAACAGAATCTATGGCTACACCTTC
>TRBJ1-1|TRBV11-2|.|15|.
CASSLSAGVNTEAFF
TGTGCCAGCAGCTTGTCAGCGGGAGTGAACACTGAAGCTTTCTTT
>TRBJ1-6|TRBV6-6|.|14|.
CASSSLEANSPLHF
TGTGCCAGCAGTTCCCTAGAGGCCAATTCACCCCTCCACTTT
>TRBJ1-5|TRBV19|.|13|.
CASNHNSGQPQHF
TGTGCCAGTAACCACAACTCGGGTCAGCCCCAGCATTTT